Included here is one T cell receptor (beta chain) sequence, with context. A second about 7 to 12 cycle PCR used barcoded and J-beta primers. TCRdb recomputed calls from the 5' RACE reads with MiXCR, one row per CDR3 protein. Here the sample spans more than 650,000 distinct CDR3 sequences, roughly 26% being singletons. These data originate in a study of blood T cells in healthy people across ages. Per germline, CDR1 LGHNT and CDR2 FRNRAP. Trimming left V 0 bases short and J 1 base short, with 12 bases between. This CDR3 spans 16 amino acids. These data are also associated with another study on T cells of mothers and their children.

Source material: blood. The sequence came from a boy between 10 and 17 years old in good health. The V and J genes are TRBV12-5 and TRBJ2-5; D not resolved. The CDR3 region is CASGLVLKGSQETQYF. CDR3 DNA sequence: TGTGCTAGTGGTTTGGTACTTAAGGGATCCCAAGAGACCCAGTACTTC.